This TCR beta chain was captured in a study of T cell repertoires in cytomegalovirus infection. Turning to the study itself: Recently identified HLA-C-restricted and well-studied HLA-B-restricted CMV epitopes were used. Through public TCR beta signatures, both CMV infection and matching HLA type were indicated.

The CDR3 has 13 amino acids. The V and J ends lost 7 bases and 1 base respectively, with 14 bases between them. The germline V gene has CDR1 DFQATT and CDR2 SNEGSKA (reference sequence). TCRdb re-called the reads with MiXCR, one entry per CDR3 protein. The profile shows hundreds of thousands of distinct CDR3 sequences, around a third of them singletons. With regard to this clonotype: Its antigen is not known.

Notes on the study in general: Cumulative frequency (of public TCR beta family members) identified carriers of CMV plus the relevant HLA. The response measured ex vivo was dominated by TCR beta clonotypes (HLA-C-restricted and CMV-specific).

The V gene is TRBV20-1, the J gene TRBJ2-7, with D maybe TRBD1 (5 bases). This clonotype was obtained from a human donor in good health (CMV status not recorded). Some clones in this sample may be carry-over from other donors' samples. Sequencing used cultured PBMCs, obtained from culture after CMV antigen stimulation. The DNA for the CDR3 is TGCAGTGGATGGAGACAGCAGTCCTACGAGCAGTACTTC. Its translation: CSGWRQQSYEQYF.